The source of this TCR beta chain is a study of T cell responses to AZD1222 COVID-19 vaccine. A word on this clone: The target antigen is unknown.

Profiled with immunoSEQ multiplex PCR; TCRdb holds only in-frame clones, not every one. The repertoire consists of some 100,000 clones, with around 89% occurring once and the leading ten covering 7.1%. Study observations and caveats: It was only a handful of AZD1222 recipients who were seropositive at baseline. Mostly white British, mostly female donors; authors suggested clonal diversity may be underestimated. Repertoires were sampled only after the peak T cell response.

CDR1 is SGHDN and CDR2 is FVKESK in the germline V gene. V was cut by 2 bases and J by 0 bases, with 12 bases left in between. CDR3 size: 16 residues. V is TRBV14 and J is TRBJ2-3; D not certain. This receptor was taken from an adult who received the AZD1222 COVID-19 vaccine. This material consisted of peripheral blood, taken 28 days after the second AZD1222 dose. CDR3 coding DNA: TGTGCCAGCAGCCAATTTGAACCTCTGAGCACAGATACGCAGTATTTT. This sequence encodes CASSQFEPLSTDTQYF. The full variable domain, with the rest looked up from reference TRBV14 and TRBJ2-3, is EAGVTQFPSHSVIEKGQTVTLRCDPISGHDNLYWYRRVMGKEIKFLLHFVKESKQDESGMPNNRFLAERTGGTYSTLKVQPAELEDSGVYFCASSQFEPLSTDTQYFGPGTRLTVL.